Listed here are 20 T cell receptor beta chains from one sample, sequenced in a study of T cells in Graves' hyperthyroidism and ophthalmopathy. Template material for amplifying TCR beta CDR3 regions consisted of RNA transcripts. A set of HTBI primers served as the primers for a first-round RT-PCR of the TCR CDR3. TCRdb reprocessed the multiplex PCR reads via MiXCR and lists one record per CDR3 protein. The sample includes 500,000 to 600,000 distinct CDR3 sequences, roughly 45% of them seen just once. Sequencing was performed on peripheral blood or thyroid tissue (not recorded which). All receptors derive from an adult woman with Graves' disease, either hyperthyroidism or ophthalmopathy (not recorded which).

This chain links TRBV5-1 with TRBJ1-5; D is undetermined. The germline gives CDR1 SGHRS, CDR2 YFSETQ. There are 16 residues in the CDR3. Deletions cut 0 bases from V and 0 bases from J, with 10 bases between. CDR3 nucleotide sequence: TGCGCCAGCAGCTTGGAGGGCAGTTATAGCAATCAGCCCCAGCATTTT. This gives the protein CASSLEGSYSNQPQHF.

The chain is built from TRBV2 and TRBJ1-2, with TRBD1 as a possible D gene (5 bases). Trimming left V 8 bases short and J 14 bases short, with 21 bases between. This CDR3 is built from 12 residues. Germline CDR1 reads SNHLY; CDR2 reads FYNNEI. DNA of the CDR3: TGTGCCAGCCGGGACCCGGGACTGCCGGGTACCTTC. It codes for CASRDPGLPGTF.

V gene TRBV29-1 combines with J gene TRBJ1-1; TRBD1 might be the D (6 bases). CDR1 and CDR2 (germline): SQVTM, ANQGSEA. The CDR3 sequence is 14 residues long. V was trimmed by 2 bases and J by 1 base, leaving 11 bases between them. The CDR3 DNA reads as TGCAGCGTTGAACGGGGGGCGGCGAACACTGAAGCTTTCTTT. Protein: CSVERGAANTEAFF.

The V and J genes are TRBV20-1 and TRBJ1-1; 7 nucleotides line up with TRBD1. The V and J ends lost 5 bases and 10 bases, in that order; junction bases with no gene match: 19. Germline V CDR1 and CDR2: DFQATT, SNEGSKA (reference sequence). CDR3 length equals 15 residues. CDR3 residues: CSAYTRDSPGLGAFF. CDR3 coding DNA: TGCAGTGCTTATACCCGGGACAGCCCGGGACTGGGAGCTTTCTTT.

This clonotype occurred once. The chain couples TRBV27 to TRBJ2-7; TRBD2 agrees at 9 bases. The J segment lost 7 bases and the V segment lost 5 bases, leaving 6 bases of the junction unmatched. CDR1 and CDR2 (germline): MNHEY, SMNVEV (reference sequence). The CDR3 runs 13 residues. The CDR3 region has the DNA TGTGCCAGCAGTATAGCGGGGGCTAGAGAGCAGTACTTC. Translation gives CASSIAGAREQYF.

The table lists this clonotype with many counts. The chain employs TRBV7-2 and TRBJ1-4; the match to TRBD1 covers 10 bases. The V gene end was trimmed by 5 bases and the J gene end by 7 bases; junction bases not matched to a gene: 10. CDR1 SGHTA and CDR2 FQGNSA come from the germline V gene. The CDR3 loop spans 16 amino acids. The chain's CDR3 is CASSRSMTGGTEKLFF. DNA of the CDR3: TGTGCCAGCAGCCGATCTATGACAGGGGGCACTGAAAAACTGTTTTTT.

This clonotype has a count of ten or more. The chain combines TRBV11-2 with TRBJ2-7, with 9 bases lining up with TRBD2. Per the germline V gene, CDR1 is SGHAT and CDR2 is FQNNGV. CDR3 size: 15 residues. V lost 5 bases, J lost 6 bases, and 11 bases stayed unmatched. CDR3 loop: CASSPARGGGSEQYF. The CDR3 DNA reads as TGTGCCAGCAGCCCCGCGCGCGGGGGGGGTAGCGAGCAGTACTTC.

The gene calls are TRBV3-1 and TRBJ1-4, with unresolved D. Germline-derived CDR1 and CDR2 are LGHDT and YNNKEL (reference sequence). V dropped 4 bases and J dropped 12 bases, with 18 bases sitting between them. This CDR3 contains 14 residues. As DNA, the CDR3 is TGTGCCAGCAGCCCCTGGGCCACCCCGGGAGAACTGTTTTTT. Its translation is CASSPWATPGELFF.

Note on this clonotype: It may be a read error: a sequence one base away is much more abundant. V gene TRBV19 combines with J gene TRBJ2-2; 12 bases fit TRBD1. The germline V gene encodes CDR1 LNHDA and CDR2 SQIVND (reference sequence). The CDR3 has 18 residues. CDR3 protein: CASKGTGGANSGTGELVF. The CDR3 coding sequence is TGTGCCAGCAAGGGGACAGGGGGCGCGAATTCGGGGACCGGGGAGCTGGTTTTT.

The chain combines TRBV10-3 with TRBJ2-5; the D call may be TRBD1 or TRBD2 (6 bases each). Germline V gene lookup returns CDR1 ENHRY and CDR2 SYGVKD. There are 14 residues in the CDR3. With 10 bases removed from V and 7 bases from J, the gap between germline ends came to 22 bases. CDR3 sequence reads: CATRIGGGPGTQYF. The CDR3 nucleotides are TGTGCCACAAGGATAGGGGGAGGCCCCGGGACCCAGTACTTC.

The CDR3 nucleotides read TGCAGCGTTGAAGATCCCGTGGCCGTCGGGGAGCTGTTTTTT. This translates into CSVEDPVAVGELFF. V usage is TRBV29-1 and J usage is TRBJ2-2; no definite D call. Trimming stripped 0 bases from V and 7 bases from J, with 12 bases between. The CDR3 is 14 residues long. CDR1 and CDR2 from the germline V gene are SQVTM and ANQGSEA.

The gene calls are TRBV13 and TRBJ2-2; TRBD2 aligns across 8 bases. CDR3 length equals 15 residues. V was clipped by 5 bases and J by 6 bases; unmatched bases: 8. Germline CDR1 and CDR2: PRHDT and FYEKMQ (reference sequence). CDR3 amino acids: CASSKYERESGELFF. CDR3 DNA: TGTGCCAGCAGCAAGTACGAGCGGGAGTCCGGGGAGCTGTTTTTT.

As for this clonotype: Since no conserved phenylalanine or tryptophan closes the CDR3, a read error is the likely cause. This chain links TRBV5-1 with TRBJ1-6, with D possibly TRBD1 on 6 matching bases. The germline V gene has CDR1 SGHRS and CDR2 YFSETQ. CDR3 length: 15 residues. The CDR3 sequence is CASSQVQGTNPPLHL. The CDR3 region has the DNA TGCGCCAGCAGCCAAGTCCAGGGGACTAATCCACCCCTCCACCTT.

V is TRBV29-1 and J is TRBJ1-2; 9 nucleotides align to TRBD1. This CDR3 comprises 14 residues. Germline assignment: CDR1 SQVTM and CDR2 ANQGSEA. V shed 6 bases, J shed 14 bases, and the junction held 19 bases outside the gene matches. CDR3 coding DNA: TGCAGCGTCTACTTCACAGGGGGCGGCCACGTTTGGACCTTC. It yields the protein CSVYFTGGGHVWTF.

The rearrangement joins TRBV19 to TRBJ1-5; D possibly corresponds to TRBD1 (5 bases). CDR1 is LNHDA and CDR2 is SQIVND in the germline V gene (reference sequence). The CDR3 is made up of 14 amino acids. The V end was cut by 0 bases, the J end by 5 bases, with 8 bases between. The CDR3 coding sequence is TGTGCCAGTAGTATAGATGGGGGTGATCAGCCCCAGCATTTT. Its translation: CASSIDGGDQPQHF.

This rearrangement joins TRBV29-1 to TRBJ1-2; no clear D. The germline V gene has CDR1 SQVTM and CDR2 ANQGSEA. This CDR3 spans 13 amino acids. V lost 5 bases, J lost 0 bases, and 10 bases lay in between. This chain's CDR3 is CSVPGSSNYGYTF. CDR3 nucleotide sequence: TGCAGCGTTCCCGGGAGCTCTAACTATGGCTACACCTTC. The full variable domain, completed using reference TRBV29-1 and TRBJ1-2, is SAVISQKPSRDICQRGTSLTIQCQVDSQVTMMFWYRQQPGQSLTLIATANQGSEATYESGFVIDKFPISRPNLTFSTLTVSNMSPEDSSIYLCSVPGSSNYGYTFGSGTRLTVV.

For this clonotype: This CDR3 is missing its conserved last phenylalanine or tryptophan, likely due to a read error. Because the CDR3's place on the DNA is in doubt, the DNA is left out and the CDR3 is given as listed by TCRdb. The J gene is TRBJ1-6, the V gene TRBV10-3; TRBD1 is the table's D call, not checked against the DNA. The V gene's germline CDR1 is ENHRY and CDR2 SYGVKD. Ends included, the CDR3 has 11 residues. CDR3 residues: CAISLYGDRNY.

The J gene is TRBJ1-1, the V gene TRBV13; TRBD1 might be the D (6 bases). The CDR3 consists of 14 residues. Trimming left V 5 bases short and J 4 bases short, with 14 bases between. Germline V lookup: CDR1 PRHDT, CDR2 FYEKMQ (reference sequence). The CDR3 sequence is CASSTLQGGTEAFF. For the CDR3, the DNA is TGTGCCAGCAGCACACTCCAAGGGGGCACTGAAGCTTTCTTT.

In nucleotides, the CDR3 is TGTGCCAGCAGTGAAGGGCAGGACAGGCTGGACGAGCAGTACTTC. Amino acids: CASSEGQDRLDEQYF. The rearrangement joins TRBV2 to TRBJ2-7, with 7 bases identical to TRBD1. The V segment lost 1 base and the J segment 5 bases; nucleotides outside the gene matches: 8. Germline V gene lookup returns CDR1 SNHLY and CDR2 FYNNEI. The length of the CDR3 is 15 residues.

On this clonotype itself: One junction end does not reproduce the germline sequence, and a read error may be involved. The genes are TRBV6-6 and TRBJ1-1; D possibly corresponds to TRBD1 (5 bases). There are 14 residues in the CDR3. Germline values: CDR1 MNHNY, CDR2 SVGAGI (reference sequence). CDR3 bases: TGTGCCAGCAGGCTACTGGACGGGGGGGGTGAAGCTTCCTTT. Residues: CASRLLDGGGEASF.